This T cell receptor beta chain is from a study of regulatory T cells in long-lasting Graves disease. Time point defined: persistent/refractory GD, antithyroid drugs over 5 years with positive TRAb. Making the TCR library involved RNA that had been extracted from PBMCs. This clonotype was counted ten times or more. Arm-PCR of CDR3 regions and iRepertoire HTBI primers were the basis on which TCR beta libraries were built. A single record per CDR3 protein comes from TCRdb applying MiXCR to the multiplex PCR reads. The sample holds some 470,000 distinct CDR3 sequences, about 22% seen once. The germline V gene has CDR1 MDHEN and CDR2 SYDVKM. This CDR3 has 19 amino acids. The ends lost 6 bases at V and 0 bases at J; junction bases unmatched: 16.

The V call is TRBV28, the J call TRBJ2-2; the match to TRBD2 covers 7 bases. The sample consisted of peripheral blood mononuclear cells (PBMCs), taken when the disease was refractory, from a patient treated with antithyroid drugs. The clonotype was recovered from a female donor with Graves disease. CDR3 sequence reads: CASSPGYRAGVPNTGELFF. As DNA, the CDR3 is TGTGCCAGCAGCCCGGGTTACCGGGCGGGAGTGCCGAACACCGGGGAGCTGTTTTTT.